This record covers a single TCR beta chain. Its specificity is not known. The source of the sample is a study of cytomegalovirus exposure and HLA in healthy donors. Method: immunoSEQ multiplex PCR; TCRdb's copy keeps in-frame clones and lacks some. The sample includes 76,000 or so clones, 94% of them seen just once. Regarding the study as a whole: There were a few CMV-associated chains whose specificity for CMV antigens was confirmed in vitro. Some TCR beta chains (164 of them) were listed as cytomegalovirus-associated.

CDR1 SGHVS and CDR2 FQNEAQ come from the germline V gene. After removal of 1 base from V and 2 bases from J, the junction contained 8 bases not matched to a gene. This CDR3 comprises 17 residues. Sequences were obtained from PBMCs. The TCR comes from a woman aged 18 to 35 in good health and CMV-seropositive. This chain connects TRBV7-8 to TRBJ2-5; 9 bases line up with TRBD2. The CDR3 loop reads CASSLGETTSGQETQYF. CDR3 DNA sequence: TGTGCCAGCAGCTTAGGGGAGACGACTAGCGGACAAGAGACCCAGTACTTC.